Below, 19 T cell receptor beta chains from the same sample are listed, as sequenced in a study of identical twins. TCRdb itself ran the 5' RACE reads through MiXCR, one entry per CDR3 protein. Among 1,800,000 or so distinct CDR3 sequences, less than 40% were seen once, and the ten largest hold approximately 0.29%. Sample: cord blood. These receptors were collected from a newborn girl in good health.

This CDR3 is CASSLVTGERADTQYF. The CDR3 region has the DNA TGCGCCAGCAGCTTGGTTACAGGGGAGAGGGCAGATACGCAGTATTTT. The V gene is TRBV5-1, the J gene TRBJ2-3, with 7 positions matching TRBD1. Trimming took 0 bases from V and 4 from J; bases not matched to a gene: 8. CDR1 and CDR2 from the germline V gene are SGHRS and YFSETQ. The CDR3 runs to 16 residues.

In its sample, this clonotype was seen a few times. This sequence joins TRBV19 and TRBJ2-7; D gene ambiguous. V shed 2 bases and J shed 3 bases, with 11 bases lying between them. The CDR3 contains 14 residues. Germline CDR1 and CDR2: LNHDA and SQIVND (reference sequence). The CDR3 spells CASSISPRFYEQYF. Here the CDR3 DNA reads TGTGCCAGTAGTATAAGTCCCCGTTTCTACGAGCAGTACTTC.

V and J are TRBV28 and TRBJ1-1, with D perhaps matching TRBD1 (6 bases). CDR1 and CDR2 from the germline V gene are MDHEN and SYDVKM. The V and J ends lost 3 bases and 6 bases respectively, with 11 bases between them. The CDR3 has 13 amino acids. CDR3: CASSLGTGPEAFF. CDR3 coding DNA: TGTGCCAGCAGTTTGGGAACAGGGCCTGAAGCTTTCTTT.

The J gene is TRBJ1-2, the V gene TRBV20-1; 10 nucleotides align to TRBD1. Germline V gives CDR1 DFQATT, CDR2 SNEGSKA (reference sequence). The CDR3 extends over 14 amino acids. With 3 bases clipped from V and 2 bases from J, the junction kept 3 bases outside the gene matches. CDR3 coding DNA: TGCAGTGCTAGCACGACAGGGGGCAACTATGGCTACACCTTC. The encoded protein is CSASTTGGNYGYTF.

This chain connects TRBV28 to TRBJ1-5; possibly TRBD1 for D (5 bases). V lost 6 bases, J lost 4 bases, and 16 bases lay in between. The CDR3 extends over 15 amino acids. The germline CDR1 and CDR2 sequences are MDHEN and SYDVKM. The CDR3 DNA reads TGTGCCAGCAGACTCGACAGCGCCTTTAATCAGCCCCAGCATTTT. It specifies CASRLDSAFNQPQHF. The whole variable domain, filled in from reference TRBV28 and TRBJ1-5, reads DVKVTQSSRYLVKRTGEKVFLECVQDMDHENMFWYRQDPGLGLRLIYFSYDVKMKEKGDIPEGYSVSREKKERFSLILESASTNQTSMYLCASRLDSAFNQPQHFGDGTRLSIL.

CDR3 nucleotide sequence: TGTGCCAGCAGTTTATTGGGGCGGGAGGATTCACCCCTCCACTTT. Amino acids: CASSLLGREDSPLHF. V is TRBV28 and J is TRBJ1-6; maybe TRBD1 (5 bases). This CDR3 comprises 15 residues. Germline CDR1 MDHEN, CDR2 SYDVKM. Deletions cut 1 base from V and 8 bases from J, with 12 bases between.

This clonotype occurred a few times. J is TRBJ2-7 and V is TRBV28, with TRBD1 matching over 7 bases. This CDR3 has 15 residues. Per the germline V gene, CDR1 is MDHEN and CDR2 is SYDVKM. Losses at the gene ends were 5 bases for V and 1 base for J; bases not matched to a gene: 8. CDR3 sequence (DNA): TGTGCCAGCAGTGCCACCGGACAGGCGTCCTACGAGCAGTACTTC. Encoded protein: CASSATGQASYEQYF. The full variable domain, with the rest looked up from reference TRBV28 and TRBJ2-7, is DVKVTQSSRYLVKRTGEKVFLECVQDMDHENMFWYRQDPGLGLRLIYFSYDVKMKEKGDIPEGYSVSREKKERFSLILESASTNQTSMYLCASSATGQASYEQYFGPGTRLTVT.

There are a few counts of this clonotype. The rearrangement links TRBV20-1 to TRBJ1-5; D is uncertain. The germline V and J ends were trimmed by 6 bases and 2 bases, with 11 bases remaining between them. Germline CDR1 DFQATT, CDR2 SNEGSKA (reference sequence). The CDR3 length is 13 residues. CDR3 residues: CSAPRRGNQPQHF. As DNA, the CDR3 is TGCAGTGCCCCCCGACGGGGCAATCAGCCCCAGCATTTT.

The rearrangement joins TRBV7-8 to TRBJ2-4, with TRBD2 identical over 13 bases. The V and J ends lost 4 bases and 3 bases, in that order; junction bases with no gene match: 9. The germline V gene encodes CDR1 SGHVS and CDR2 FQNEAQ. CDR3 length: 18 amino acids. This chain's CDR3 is CASSSGTSGNLVKNIQYF. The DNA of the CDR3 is TGTGCCAGCAGCTCCGGGACTAGCGGGAACCTAGTCAAAAACATTCAGTACTTC.

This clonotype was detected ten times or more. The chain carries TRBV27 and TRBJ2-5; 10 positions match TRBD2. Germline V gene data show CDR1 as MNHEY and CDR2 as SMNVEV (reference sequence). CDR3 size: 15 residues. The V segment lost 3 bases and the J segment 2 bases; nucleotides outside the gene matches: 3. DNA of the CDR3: TGTGCCAGCAGTTTCGCGACTAGCGGGCAAGAGACCCAGTACTTC. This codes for CASSFATSGQETQYF.

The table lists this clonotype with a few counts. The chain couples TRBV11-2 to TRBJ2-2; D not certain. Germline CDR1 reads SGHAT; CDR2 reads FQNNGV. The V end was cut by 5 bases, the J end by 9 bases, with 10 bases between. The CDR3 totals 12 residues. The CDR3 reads CASSQWGWELFF. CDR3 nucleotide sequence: TGTGCCAGCAGCCAGTGGGGATGGGAGCTGTTTTTT.

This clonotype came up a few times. The CDR3 sequence is CASRKGQWDSPLHF. The CDR3 DNA reads TGTGCCAGCAGGAAGGGACAGTGGGATTCACCCCTCCACTTT. The chain has TRBV2 and TRBJ1-6; the match to TRBD1 covers 7 bases. Germline-derived CDR1 and CDR2 are SNHLY and FYNNEI. The CDR3 consists of 14 residues. The V gene end was trimmed by 6 bases and the J gene end by 8 bases; junction bases not matched to a gene: 7.

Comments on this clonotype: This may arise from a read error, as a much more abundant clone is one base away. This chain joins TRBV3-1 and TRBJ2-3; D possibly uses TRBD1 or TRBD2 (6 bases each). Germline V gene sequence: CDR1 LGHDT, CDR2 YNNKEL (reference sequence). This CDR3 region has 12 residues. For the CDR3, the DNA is TGTGCCAGCAGCTACAGGGAGGATATGCAGTATTTT. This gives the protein CASSYREDMQYF.

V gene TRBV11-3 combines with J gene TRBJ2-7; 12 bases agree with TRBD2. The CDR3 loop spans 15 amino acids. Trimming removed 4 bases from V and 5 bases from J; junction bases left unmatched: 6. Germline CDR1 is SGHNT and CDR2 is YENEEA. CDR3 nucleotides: TGTGCCAGCAGCTACGGGACTAGCGGGTTCCACGAGCAGTACTTC. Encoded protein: CASSYGTSGFHEQYF.

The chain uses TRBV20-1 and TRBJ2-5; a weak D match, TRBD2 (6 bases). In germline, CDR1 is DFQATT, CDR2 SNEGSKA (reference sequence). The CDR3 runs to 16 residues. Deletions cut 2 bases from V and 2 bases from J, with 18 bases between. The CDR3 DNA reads TGCAGTGCTAGACTGGACGCCGGCGGGATTCAAGAGACCCAGTACTTC. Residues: CSARLDAGGIQETQYF.

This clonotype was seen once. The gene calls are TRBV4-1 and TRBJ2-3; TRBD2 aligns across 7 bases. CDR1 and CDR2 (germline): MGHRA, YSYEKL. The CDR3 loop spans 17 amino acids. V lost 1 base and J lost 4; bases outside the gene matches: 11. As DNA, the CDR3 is TGCGCCAGCAGCCAAGGATGGCCTAGCGGTAGCGCAGATACGCAGTATTTT. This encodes CASSQGWPSGSADTQYF.

CDR3 bases: TGCAGTGCTAGAGGGCCCAGGGGGCTAGCACACAATGAGCAGTACTTC. As protein: CSARGPRGLAHNEQYF. The chain carries TRBV20-1 and TRBJ2-1; 8 nucleotides match TRBD1. Judging by the DNA end, TRBJ2-7 fits better; the J call may be wrong. The CDR3 has 16 residues. CDR1 and CDR2 from the germline V gene are DFQATT and SNEGSKA (reference sequence).

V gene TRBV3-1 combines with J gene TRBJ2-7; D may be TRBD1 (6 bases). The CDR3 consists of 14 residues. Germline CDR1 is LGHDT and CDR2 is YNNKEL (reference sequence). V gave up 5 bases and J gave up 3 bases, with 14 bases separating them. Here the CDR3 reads CASSSVQGNYEQYF. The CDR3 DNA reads TGTGCCAGCAGCTCGGTACAGGGTAACTACGAGCAGTACTTC.

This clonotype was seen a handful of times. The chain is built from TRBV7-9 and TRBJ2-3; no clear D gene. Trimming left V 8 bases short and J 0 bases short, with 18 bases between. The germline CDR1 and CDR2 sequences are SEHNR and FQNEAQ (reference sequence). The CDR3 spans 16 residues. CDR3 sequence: CASQPPNPGSTDTQYF. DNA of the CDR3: TGTGCCAGCCAGCCCCCTAACCCGGGCAGCACAGATACGCAGTATTTT.